This TCR beta chain was documented in a study of regulatory T cells in long-lasting Graves disease. Construction of the TCR beta libraries employed iRepertoire HTBI primers in conjunction with Arm-PCR of CDR3 regions. TCRdb fed the multiplex PCR reads into MiXCR, producing one record per CDR3 protein. The sample gives 580,000 or so distinct CDR3 sequences, approximately 16% of which show up once; approximately 12% is in the top ten. The V segment lost 4 bases and the J segment 6 bases; nucleotides outside the gene matches: 16. CDR1 GTSNPN and CDR2 SVGIG come from the germline V gene (reference sequence). The CDR3 extends over 16 amino acids. Specified time point: newly diagnosed GD, antithyroid drugs for less than 3 months. PBMCs provided the RNA from which the TCR library was made. Ten or more counts support this clonotype. In addition, the sample was reused for a study of T cells in Graves' hyperthyroidism and ophthalmopathy. That paper adds: Diagnosis rested on symptoms, serum thyroxine and TRAb, thyroid ultrasound, and orbital computed tomography. From stable hyperthyroidism, ophthalmopathy was set apart by a 13 V-J model.

The chain links TRBV30 to TRBJ2-3; TRBD2 aligns across 7 bases. This specimen was peripheral blood mononuclear cells (PBMCs), taken at new diagnosis, from a patient treated with antithyroid drugs. The TCR was taken from a man aged 18 to 30 with Graves disease. The CDR3 protein is CAWTGEWEGPPDTQYF. CDR3 nucleotides: TGTGCCTGGACCGGAGAGTGGGAGGGGCCCCCGGATACGCAGTATTTT.